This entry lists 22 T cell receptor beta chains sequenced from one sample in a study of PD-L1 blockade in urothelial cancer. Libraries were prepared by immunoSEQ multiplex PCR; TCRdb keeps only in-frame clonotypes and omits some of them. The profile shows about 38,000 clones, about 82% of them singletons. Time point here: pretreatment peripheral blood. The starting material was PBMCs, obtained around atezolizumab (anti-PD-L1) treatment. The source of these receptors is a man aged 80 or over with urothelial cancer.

The CDR3 region is CASRGGGDSANNEQFF. CDR3 coding DNA: TGTGCCAGCAGGGGGGGTGGGGACTCCGCCAACAATGAGCAGTTCTTC. The chain joins TRBV5-4 to TRBJ2-1, with D possibly TRBD2 on 6 matching bases. This CDR3 has 16 amino acids. Germline values: CDR1 SGHNT, CDR2 YYREEE (reference sequence). V lost 5 bases and J lost 5, with 20 bases in between.

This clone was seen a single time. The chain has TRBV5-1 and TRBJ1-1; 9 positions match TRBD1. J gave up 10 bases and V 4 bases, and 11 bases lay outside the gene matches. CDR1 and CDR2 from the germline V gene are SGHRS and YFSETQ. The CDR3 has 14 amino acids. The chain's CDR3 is CASSISQGAPGAFF. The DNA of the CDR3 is TGCGCCAGCAGCATCTCACAGGGGGCGCCGGGAGCTTTCTTT.

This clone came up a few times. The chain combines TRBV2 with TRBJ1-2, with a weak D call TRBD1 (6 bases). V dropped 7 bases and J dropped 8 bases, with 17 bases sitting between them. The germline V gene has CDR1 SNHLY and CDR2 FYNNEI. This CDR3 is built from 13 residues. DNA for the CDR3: TGTGCCAGCACCCGAGACAGGCGTGGAGGCTACACCTTC. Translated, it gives CASTRDRRGGYTF.

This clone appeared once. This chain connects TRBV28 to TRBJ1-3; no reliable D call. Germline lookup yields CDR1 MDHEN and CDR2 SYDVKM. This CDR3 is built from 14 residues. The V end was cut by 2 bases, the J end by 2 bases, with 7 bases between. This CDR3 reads CASSLGVAGNTIYF. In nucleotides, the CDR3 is TGTGCCAGCAGTTTAGGAGTGGCTGGAAACACCATATATTTT.

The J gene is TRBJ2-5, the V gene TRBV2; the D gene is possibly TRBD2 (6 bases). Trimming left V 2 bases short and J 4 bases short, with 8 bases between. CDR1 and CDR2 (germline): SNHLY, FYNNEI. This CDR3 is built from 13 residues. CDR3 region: CASSERRGETQYF. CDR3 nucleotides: TGTGCCAGCAGTGAAAGGAGGGGAGAGACCCAGTACTTC.

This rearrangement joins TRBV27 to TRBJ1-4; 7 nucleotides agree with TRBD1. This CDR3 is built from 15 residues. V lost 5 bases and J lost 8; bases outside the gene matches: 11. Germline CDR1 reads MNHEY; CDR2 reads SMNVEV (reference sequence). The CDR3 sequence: CASSPSTGIGEKLFF. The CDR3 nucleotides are TGTGCCAGCAGTCCCTCGACAGGGATTGGAGAAAAACTGTTTTTT.

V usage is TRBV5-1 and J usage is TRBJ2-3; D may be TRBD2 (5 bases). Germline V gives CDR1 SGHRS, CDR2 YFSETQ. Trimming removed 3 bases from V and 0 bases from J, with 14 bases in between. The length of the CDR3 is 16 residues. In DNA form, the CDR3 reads TGCGCCAGCAGCTATCGAGCGGACCCTAGCACAGATACGCAGTATTTT. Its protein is CASSYRADPSTDTQYF.

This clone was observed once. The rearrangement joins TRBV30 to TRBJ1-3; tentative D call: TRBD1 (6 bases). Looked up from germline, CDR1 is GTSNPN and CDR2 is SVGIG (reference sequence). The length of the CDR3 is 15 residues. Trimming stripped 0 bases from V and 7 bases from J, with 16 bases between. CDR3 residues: CAWSVMGTRGNTIYF. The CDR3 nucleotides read TGTGCCTGGAGTGTAATGGGGACAAGGGGGAACACCATATATTTT.

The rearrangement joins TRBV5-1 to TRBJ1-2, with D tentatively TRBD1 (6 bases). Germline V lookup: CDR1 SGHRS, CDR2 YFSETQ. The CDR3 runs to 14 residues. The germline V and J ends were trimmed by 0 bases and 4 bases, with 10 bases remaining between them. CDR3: CASSLAGDIYGYTF. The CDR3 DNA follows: TGCGCCAGCAGCTTGGCAGGGGATATCTATGGCTACACCTTC.

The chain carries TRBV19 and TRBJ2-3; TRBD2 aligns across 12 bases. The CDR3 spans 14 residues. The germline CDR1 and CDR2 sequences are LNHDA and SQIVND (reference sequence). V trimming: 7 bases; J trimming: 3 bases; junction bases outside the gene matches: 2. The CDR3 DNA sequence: TGTGCCAGTAAGACTAGCGGGAGAACAGATACGCAGTATTTT. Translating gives CASKTSGRTDTQYF.

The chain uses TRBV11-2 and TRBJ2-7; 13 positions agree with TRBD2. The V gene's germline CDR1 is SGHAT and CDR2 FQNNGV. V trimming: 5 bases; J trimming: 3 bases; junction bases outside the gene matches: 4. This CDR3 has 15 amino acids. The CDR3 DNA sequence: TGTGCCAGCAGCCCCCGACTAGCGGGAGGCTACGAGCAGTACTTC. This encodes CASSPRLAGGYEQYF.

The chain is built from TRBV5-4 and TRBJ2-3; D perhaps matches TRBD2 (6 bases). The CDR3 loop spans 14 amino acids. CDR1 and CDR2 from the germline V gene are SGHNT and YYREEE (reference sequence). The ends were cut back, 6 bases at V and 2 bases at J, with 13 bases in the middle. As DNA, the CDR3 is TGTGCCAGCATGGTGGCGGGAATCACAGATACGCAGTATTTT. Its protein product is CASMVAGITDTQYF.

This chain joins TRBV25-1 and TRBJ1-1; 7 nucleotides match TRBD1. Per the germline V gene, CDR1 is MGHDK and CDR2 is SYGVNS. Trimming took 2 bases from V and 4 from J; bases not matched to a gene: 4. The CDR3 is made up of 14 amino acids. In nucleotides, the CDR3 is TGTGCCAGCAGTGAAAGACAGGGAGTCACTGAAGCTTTCTTT. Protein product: CASSERQGVTEAFF.

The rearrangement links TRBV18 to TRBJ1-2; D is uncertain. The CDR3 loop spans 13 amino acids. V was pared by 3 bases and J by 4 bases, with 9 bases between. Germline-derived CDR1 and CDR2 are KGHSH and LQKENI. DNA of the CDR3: TGTGCCAGCTCACCGGGTTCGGGCTATGGCTACACCTTC. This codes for CASSPGSGYGYTF.

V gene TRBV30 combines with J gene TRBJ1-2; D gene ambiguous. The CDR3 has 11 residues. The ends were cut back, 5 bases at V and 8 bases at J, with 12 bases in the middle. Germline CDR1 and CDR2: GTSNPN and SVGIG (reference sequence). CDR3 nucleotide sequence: TGTGCCTGGTCCGAGGGCTGGGGCTACACCTTC. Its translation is CAWSEGWGYTF.

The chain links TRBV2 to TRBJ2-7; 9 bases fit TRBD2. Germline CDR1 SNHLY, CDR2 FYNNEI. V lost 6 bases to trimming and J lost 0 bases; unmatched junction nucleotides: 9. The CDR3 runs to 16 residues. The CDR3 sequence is CASSPGLAYSSYEQYF. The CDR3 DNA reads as TGTGCCAGCAGCCCGGGACTAGCCTACAGCTCCTACGAGCAGTACTTC.

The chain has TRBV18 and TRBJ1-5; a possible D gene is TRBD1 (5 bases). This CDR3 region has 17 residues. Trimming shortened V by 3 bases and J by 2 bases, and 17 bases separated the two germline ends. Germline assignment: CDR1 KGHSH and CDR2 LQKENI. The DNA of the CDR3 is TGTGCCAGCTCACCCGGGACCCTTGGGGGGGGCAATCAGCCCCAGCATTTT. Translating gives CASSPGTLGGGNQPQHF.

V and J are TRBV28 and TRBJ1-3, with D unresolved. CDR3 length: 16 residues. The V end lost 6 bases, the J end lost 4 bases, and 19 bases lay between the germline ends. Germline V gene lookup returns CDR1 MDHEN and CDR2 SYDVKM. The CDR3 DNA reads TGTGCCAGCAGGTCTTACCGGGAAGGGCGCGGAAACACCATATATTTT. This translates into CASRSYREGRGNTIYF.

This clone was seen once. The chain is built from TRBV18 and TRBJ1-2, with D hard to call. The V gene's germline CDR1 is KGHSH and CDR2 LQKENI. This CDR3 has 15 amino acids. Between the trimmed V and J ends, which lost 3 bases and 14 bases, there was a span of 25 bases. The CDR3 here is CASSPYTGIQTTGTF. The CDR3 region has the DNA TGTGCCAGCTCACCTTACACCGGGATACAGACCACGGGTACCTTC. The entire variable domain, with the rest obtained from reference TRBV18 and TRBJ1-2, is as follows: NAGVMQNPRHLVRRRGQEARLRCSPMKGHSHVYWYRQLPEEGLKFMVYLQKENIIDESGMPKERFSAEFPKEGPSILRIQQVVRGDSAAYFCASSPYTGIQTTGTFGSGTRLTVV.

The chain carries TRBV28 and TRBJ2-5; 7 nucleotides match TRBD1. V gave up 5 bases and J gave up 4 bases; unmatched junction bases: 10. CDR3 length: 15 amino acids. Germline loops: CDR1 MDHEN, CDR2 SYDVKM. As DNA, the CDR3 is TGTGCCAGCAGTACCCGGGACAGCCAGCCAGAGACCCAGTACTTC. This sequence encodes CASSTRDSQPETQYF.

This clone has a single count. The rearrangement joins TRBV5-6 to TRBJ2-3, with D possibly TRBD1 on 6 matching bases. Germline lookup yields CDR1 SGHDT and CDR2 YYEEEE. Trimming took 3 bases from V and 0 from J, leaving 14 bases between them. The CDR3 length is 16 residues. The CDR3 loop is CASSYLQGRSTDTQYF. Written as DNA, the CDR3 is TGTGCCAGCAGCTACCTACAGGGCCGAAGCACAGATACGCAGTATTTT. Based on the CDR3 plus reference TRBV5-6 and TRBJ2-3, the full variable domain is DAGVTQSPTHLIKTRGQQVTLRCSPKSGHDTVSWYQQALGQGPQFIFQYYEEEERQRGNFPDRFSGHQFPNYSSELNVNALLLGDSALYLCASSYLQGRSTDTQYFGPGTRLTVL.

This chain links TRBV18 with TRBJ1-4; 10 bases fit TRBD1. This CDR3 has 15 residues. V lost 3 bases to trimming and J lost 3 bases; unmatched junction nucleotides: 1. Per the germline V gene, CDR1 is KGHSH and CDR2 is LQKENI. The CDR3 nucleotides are TGTGCCAGCTCACCCGGGACAGGGGCTAATGAAAAACTGTTTTTT. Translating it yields CASSPGTGANEKLFF.